This entry lists 7 T cell receptor beta chains sequenced from one sample in a study of blood T cell repertoires in COVID-19. Data came from immunoSEQ multiplex PCR; TCRdb stores just in-frame clones and leaves some out. The sample includes about 250,000 clones, 70% to 90% seen only once; the top ten take around 4.5%. The sample comprised PBMCs or T cells enriched from blood (not recorded which). The receptors here all came from a woman under 40 who had recovered from COVID-19.

This sequence joins TRBV3-1 (or the pseudogene TRBV3-2) and TRBJ2-7, with D possibly TRBD1 on 5 matching bases. Germline V CDR1 and CDR2: LGHDT, YNNKEL (reference sequence). The V end lost 1 base, the J end lost 3 bases, and 10 bases lay between the germline ends. CDR3 size: 14 residues. CDR3 sequence reads: CASSQVKGRYEQYF. Here the CDR3 DNA reads TGTGCCAGCAGCCAAGTCAAGGGGCGCTACGAGCAGTACTTC.

The gene calls are TRBV12-3 or TRBV12-4 and TRBJ1-1; D uncertain. The CDR3 spans 13 residues. The V and J ends lost 7 bases and 1 base respectively, with 10 bases between them. For the CDR3, the DNA is TGTGCCAGCACCTTGAGGAGGAACACTGAAGCTTTCTTT. Protein: CASTLRRNTEAFF.

The rearrangement uses TRBV18 and TRBJ1-1, with 7 bases aligning to TRBD1. This CDR3 has 16 residues. Germline V gives CDR1 KGHSH, CDR2 LQKENI. The trim removed 2 bases at V and 0 bases at J, leaving 6 bases unmatched. In DNA form, the CDR3 reads TGTGCCAGCTCACCAAGACAGGGAGAGCTGAACACTGAAGCTTTCTTT. This codes for CASSPRQGELNTEAFF.

This rearrangement joins TRBV7-9 to TRBJ2-7; TRBD1 aligns across 10 bases. Germline values: CDR1 SEHNR, CDR2 FQNEAQ (reference sequence). The trim removed 4 bases at V and 6 bases at J, leaving 6 bases unmatched. The CDR3 is made up of 14 amino acids. The CDR3 DNA follows: TGTGCCAGCAGCTGGGGGACAGGGGACCCCGAGCAGTACTTC. Encoded protein: CASSWGTGDPEQYF.

The CDR3 is CASSSSLQGAMNTEAFF. The DNA of the CDR3 is TGTGCCAGCAGCTCCAGTCTACAGGGGGCTATGAACACTGAAGCTTTCTTT. V usage is TRBV7-9 and J usage is TRBJ1-1, with 9 nucleotides matching TRBD1. The junction had 9 bases not matched to a gene; V was cut back by 4 bases and J by 0 bases. The germline CDR1 and CDR2 sequences are SEHNR and FQNEAQ (reference sequence). The CDR3 extends over 17 amino acids.

The V gene is TRBV6-5, the J gene TRBJ1-5, with D unclear. CDR1 and CDR2 from the germline V gene are MNHEY and SVGAGI. The CDR3 has 13 amino acids. V was shortened by 2 bases and J by 6 bases, with 8 bases between the two germline ends. The CDR3 nucleotides read TGTGCCAGCAGTTACGCGGGCGGTCAGCCCCAGCATTTT. As protein: CASSYAGGQPQHF.

This clone appeared a few times. The rearrangement links TRBV28 to TRBJ2-1; 15 bases align to TRBD2. There are 16 residues in the CDR3. With 5 bases clipped from V and 9 bases from J, the junction kept 8 bases outside the gene matches. Germline CDR1 MDHEN, CDR2 SYDVKM. The CDR3 region has the DNA TGTGCCAGCAGTCCCGCTGGACTAGCGGGAGGGGGTGAGCAGTTCTTC. As protein: CASSPAGLAGGGEQFF.